The TCR beta chain described here comes from a study of T cell responses to AZD1222 COVID-19 vaccine. Study-level results: A mostly white British donor set with more females was recruited, and clonal diversity was possibly underestimated. The CD4 TCRs associated with vaccination extended across spike and predominated at 160-218 and 743-854.

The repertoire was sequenced with immunoSEQ multiplex PCR; TCRdb's copy has only in-frame clones and lacks some. The top ten clones hold roughly 5% of a sample with roughly 77,000 clones, approximately 86% of them seen once. Regarding this clone: The antigen remains undetermined.

The input for sequencing was peripheral blood, taken on day 0 of MenACWY control vaccination. This sequence originates from an adult in good health.

For the CDR3, the DNA is TGTGCCAGCTCACCGGACAGGGGTTATGGCTACACCTTC. Amino acids: CASSPDRGYGYTF. The rearrangement joins TRBV18 to TRBJ1-2, with 9 positions matching TRBD1. The CDR3 is made up of 13 amino acids. Germline CDR1 KGHSH, CDR2 LQKENI. V lost 3 bases, J lost 5 bases, and 1 base stayed unmatched.